A single sample gave rise to the 24 T cell receptor beta chains below, sequenced in a study of CD8 T cells in ankylosing spondylitis. Findings and limits, study-wide: The study identified a TCR beta motif of under ten highly homologous variants that appeared characteristic of ankylosing spondylitis blood.

MiXCR was run by TCRdb on the 5' RACE reads, yielding one entry per CDR3 protein. The table lists about 390,000 distinct CDR3 sequences, under 25% of them singletons, with around 16% in the top ten. No cognate antigen is known for these TCRs. The source material was blood, either unsorted or a sorted T cell fraction (not recorded which). Receptors were obtained from a male donor with ankylosing spondylitis.

The gene calls are TRBV10-1 and TRBJ2-1, with D uncertain. The germline V gene has CDR1 WNHNN and CDR2 SYGVQD (reference sequence). Trimming left V 4 bases short and J 2 bases short, with 9 bases between. The length of the CDR3 is 14 residues. CDR3: CASSVGSPYNEQFF. CDR3 coding DNA: TGCGCCAGCAGTGTAGGGTCCCCCTACAATGAGCAGTTCTTC.

This clonotype was seen more than once but under ten times. The CDR3 loop is CSVERGIYGYTF. DNA for the CDR3: TGCAGCGTTGAAAGGGGCATTTATGGCTACACCTTC. This sequence joins TRBV29-1 and TRBJ1-2, with D possibly being TRBD1 (5 bases). The CDR3 runs to 12 residues. CDR1 and CDR2 from the germline V gene are SQVTM and ANQGSEA. The V and J ends lost 2 bases and 5 bases respectively, with 9 bases between them.

This clonotype was observed many times. Written as DNA, the CDR3 is TGTGCCAGCAGCTTAGTGTTTAGGAGCGAGGAGCAGTTCTTC. Its protein is CASSLVFRSEEQFF. The chain is built from TRBV7-6 and TRBJ2-1; D is unclear. V lost 1 base and J 10 bases, leaving 14 bases between the germline ends. This CDR3 region has 14 residues. In germline, CDR1 is SGHVS, CDR2 FNYEAQ. The full variable domain, rest sourced from reference TRBV7-6 and TRBJ2-1, is GAGVSQSPRYKVTKRGQDVALRCDPISGHVSLYWYRQALGQGPEFLTYFNYEAQQDKSGLPNDRFSAERPEGSISTLTIQRTEQRDSAMYRCASSLVFRSEEQFFGPGTRLTVL.

The CDR3 DNA sequence: TGCAGTGCTAGAGAGGAGAAGGGCGCAGATACGCAGTATTTT. Its protein product is CSAREEKGADTQYF. The rearrangement uses TRBV20-1 and TRBJ2-3; D is unresolved. Germline CDR1 reads DFQATT; CDR2 reads SNEGSKA (reference sequence). The CDR3 is made up of 14 amino acids. Trimming removed 0 bases from V and 4 bases from J, with 11 bases in between.

This clonotype was counted only a few times. This chain joins TRBV18 and TRBJ2-7, with 13 bases aligning to TRBD2. J lost 1 base, V lost 4 bases, and 4 bases had no gene match. Germline lookup yields CDR1 KGHSH and CDR2 LQKENI. The CDR3 runs 16 residues. CDR3 coding DNA: TGTGCCAGCTCACTAAGACTAGCGGGAGGATCCTACGAGCAGTACTTC. Translating it yields CASSLRLAGGSYEQYF.

The chain links TRBV19 to TRBJ2-3; D may match TRBD1 or TRBD2 (5 bases each). The CDR3 sequence is 14 residues long. V shed 6 bases and J shed 5 bases, with 15 bases lying between them. Per the germline V gene, CDR1 is LNHDA and CDR2 is SQIVND (reference sequence). The CDR3 DNA sequence: TGTGCCAGTAGCTCCCCGGGACGGATAGATACGCAGTATTTT. Its protein is CASSSPGRIDTQYF.

In this sample, this clonotype turned up a few times. This rearrangement joins TRBV10-3 to TRBJ2-7, with D possibly TRBD2 on 6 matching bases. Trimming stripped 0 bases from V and 6 bases from J, with 18 bases between. The CDR3 totals 16 residues. Germline values: CDR1 ENHRY, CDR2 SYGVKD. The CDR3 sequence: CAISESPGGNLGEQYF. The CDR3 coding sequence is TGTGCCATCAGTGAGTCACCAGGAGGGAATCTCGGCGAGCAGTACTTC.

The J gene is TRBJ1-4, the V gene TRBV13, with D uncertain. The CDR3 contains 14 residues. Germline V gene lookup returns CDR1 PRHDT and CDR2 FYEKMQ (reference sequence). V lost 4 bases, J lost 4 bases, and 10 bases lay in between. The CDR3 region is CASSSRFDNEKLFF. The CDR3 region has the DNA TGTGCCAGCAGCTCCCGATTCGATAATGAAAAACTGTTTTTT.

There are a few counts of this clonotype. The chain is built from TRBV18 and TRBJ1-4; weak D call: TRBD1 (5 bases). This CDR3 comprises 12 residues. In germline, CDR1 is KGHSH, CDR2 LQKENI. V lost 6 bases and J lost 7, with 9 bases in between. The CDR3 loop reads CASSPGTEKLFF. In DNA form, the CDR3 reads TGTGCCAGCTCGCCTGGGACTGAAAAACTGTTTTTT.

The chain has TRBV29-1 and TRBJ1-1, with 11 bases fitting TRBD1. Trimming cost V 5 bases and J 4 bases; bases outside gene matches: 3. Germline CDR1 SQVTM, CDR2 ANQGSEA. CDR3 size: 13 residues. Here the CDR3 DNA reads TGCAGCGTTCAAGGACAGGGGGCCACTGAAGCTTTCTTT. It translates to CSVQGQGATEAFF.

In its sample, this clonotype was seen a few times. V is TRBV12-3 or TRBV12-4 and J is TRBJ2-3; D unresolved. The CDR3 runs to 14 residues. V was shortened by 9 bases and J by 5 bases, with 18 bases between the two germline ends. CDR3 bases: TGTGCCAGTTCGACCTTAATAAGACAAGATACGCAGTATTTT. Protein: CASSTLIRQDTQYF.

CDR3 in amino acids: CASSLGPEYTEAFF. The CDR3, as DNA: TGTGCCAGCAGCTTAGGGCCAGAGTACACTGAAGCTTTCTTT. The chain employs TRBV7-9 and TRBJ1-1, with D uncertain. Germline V gives CDR1 SEHNR, CDR2 FQNEAQ (reference sequence). This CDR3 has 14 residues. V gave up 1 base and J gave up 3 bases, with 9 bases separating them.

The chain couples TRBV10-3 to TRBJ2-3, with 9 bases identical to TRBD2. The junction had 11 bases not matched to a gene; V was cut back by 7 bases and J by 6 bases. Germline CDR1 ENHRY, CDR2 SYGVKD. There are 15 residues in the CDR3. CDR3 sequence reads: CAIKRLAEGADTQYF. The CDR3 DNA reads as TGTGCCATCAAGAGACTAGCGGAGGGAGCGGATACGCAGTATTTT.

V and J are TRBV5-1 and TRBJ2-1, with 7 bases lining up with TRBD2. The CDR3 extends over 16 amino acids. CDR1 and CDR2 from the germline V gene are SGHRS and YFSETQ. J lost 2 bases, V lost 4 bases, and 9 bases had no gene match. The CDR3 loop is CASSNHRDYTYNEQFF. CDR3 nucleotides: TGCGCCAGCAGCAATCACCGGGACTACACCTACAATGAGCAGTTCTTC.

V is TRBV7-3 and J is TRBJ2-6; D not resolved. The CDR3 is 14 residues long. The germline V gene has CDR1 SGHTA and CDR2 FQGTGA. V was pared by 5 bases and J by 4 bases, with 9 bases between. CDR3 nucleotide sequence: TGTGCCAGCAGCGTGTCATCGGGGGCCAACGTCCTGACTTTC. Protein sequence: CASSVSSGANVLTF.

This clonotype has a handful of counts. The J gene is TRBJ2-3, the V gene TRBV5-1; D remains unclear. The V gene's germline CDR1 is SGHRS and CDR2 YFSETQ. V lost 0 bases and J 2 bases, leaving 13 bases between the germline ends. The CDR3 runs 16 residues. CDR3 DNA: TGCGCCAGCAGCTTGGGGTTAGGTCCGAACACAGATACGCAGTATTTT. Translated, it gives CASSLGLGPNTDTQYF.

The chain is built from TRBV5-1 and TRBJ2-2; D uncertain. The germline gives CDR1 SGHRS, CDR2 YFSETQ. This CDR3 has 15 residues. V lost 0 bases to trimming and J lost 3 bases, with 9 bases between them. In DNA form, the CDR3 reads TGCGCCAGCAGCTTGGACGGGCCCTACACCGGGGAGCTGTTTTTT. This codes for CASSLDGPYTGELFF.

The genes are TRBV4-2 and TRBJ1-1, with a tentative D call TRBD1 (5 bases). V lost 0 bases, J lost 8 bases, and 19 bases lay in between. Germline V CDR1 and CDR2: LGHNA, YNFKEQ. The CDR3 contains 16 residues. The CDR3 DNA sequence: TGTGCCAGCAGCCAAGATGGGGGGGTAGGCTTCCCAGAAGCTTTCTTT. Translating gives CASSQDGGVGFPEAFF.

On this clonotype itself: At one of its ends the junction is not consistent with the germline gene, which may arise from a read error. The chain combines TRBV5-1 with TRBJ2-5, with D maybe TRBD2 (7 bases). Germline-derived CDR1 and CDR2 are SGHRS and YFSETQ. The CDR3 has 14 amino acids. The CDR3 DNA sequence: TGCGCCAGCAGCATAACAGGGAGGGCGGAGACCGAGTACTTC. Amino acid sequence: CASSITGRAETEYF.

This clonotype appeared a few times. The chain is built from TRBV20-1 and TRBJ2-1, with D possibly TRBD2 on 5 matching bases. V was pared by 3 bases and J by 10 bases, with 13 bases between. The CDR3 covers 12 residues. Germline CDR1 is DFQATT and CDR2 is SNEGSKA (reference sequence). CDR3 in amino acids: CSASPAAWEQFF. As DNA, the CDR3 is TGCAGTGCTAGTCCAGCGGCCTGGGAGCAGTTCTTC.

This clonotype was recorded many times. The chain carries TRBV7-8 and TRBJ2-4; 7 nucleotides align to TRBD2. Per the germline V gene, CDR1 is SGHVS and CDR2 is FQNEAQ. The CDR3 has 15 amino acids. V was pared by 4 bases and J by 6 bases, with 9 bases of the junction left unmatched. The CDR3 protein is CASSYELLAGNIQYF. The DNA for the CDR3 is TGTGCCAGCAGCTACGAATTATTAGCGGGAAACATTCAGTACTTC.

The genes are TRBV18 and TRBJ1-6; possible D gene TRBD1, 6 bases. Trimming pared 3 bases from V and 10 bases from J, leaving 13 bases between. The CDR3 extends over 14 amino acids. Per germline, CDR1 KGHSH and CDR2 LQKENI. The CDR3 reads CASSPRGAGSPLHF. For the CDR3, the DNA is TGTGCCAGCTCACCGAGGGGGGCCGGGTCACCCCTCCACTTT.

V and J are TRBV15 and TRBJ1-5; TRBD1 aligns across 7 bases. The CDR3 is made up of 13 amino acids. With V trimmed by 3 bases and J by 4 bases, 0 bases remained unmatched. Germline-derived CDR1 and CDR2 are LNHNV and YYDKDF (reference sequence). CDR3: CATSRDRNQPQHF. DNA for the CDR3: TGTGCCACCAGCAGGGACAGGAATCAGCCCCAGCATTTT.

Regarding this clonotype: This may be a read error: a much more frequent sequence differs by one nucleotide. This CDR3 reads CASSLEQGDYGYTF. The DNA of the CDR3 is TGCGCCAGCAGCTTGGAACAGGGGGACTATGGCTACACCTTC. The chain recombines TRBV5-1 with TRBJ1-2, with TRBD1 identical over 8 bases. The CDR3 length is 14 residues. The ends lost 0 bases at V and 3 bases at J; junction bases unmatched: 1. CDR1 is SGHRS and CDR2 is YFSETQ in the germline V gene.